The 6 T cell receptor beta chains in this list originate from one sample, sequenced in a study of blood T cell repertoires in COVID-19. Assay used: immunoSEQ multiplex PCR; TCRdb lists only in-frame clones, some missing. The table includes about 180,000 clones, 78% detected once. The sequencing sample was made of PBMCs or T cells enriched from blood (not recorded which). The receptors here all came from a woman aged 45-60 years who had recovered from COVID-19.

The rearrangement links TRBV15 to TRBJ2-7; 10 nucleotides align to TRBD1. The trim removed 0 bases at V and 2 bases at J, leaving 7 bases unmatched. The CDR3 totals 17 residues. Germline CDR1 LNHNV, CDR2 YYDKDF (reference sequence). The CDR3 nucleotides read TGTGCCACCAGCAGAGACACGGGACAGGGGAACCCCTACGAGCAGTACTTC. It is translated as CATSRDTGQGNPYEQYF.

The chain combines TRBV5-1 with TRBJ1-3; D not certain. Germline loops: CDR1 SGHRS, CDR2 YFSETQ. V was trimmed by 4 bases and J by 0 bases, leaving 5 bases between them. The CDR3 has 13 amino acids. In DNA, the CDR3 is TGCGCCAGCAGCCCCGGCTCTGGAAACACCATATATTTT. Its translation is CASSPGSGNTIYF. Full variable domain (remainder filled in from reference TRBV5-1 and TRBJ1-3): KAGVTQTPRYLIKTRGQQVTLSCSPISGHRSVSWYQQTPGQGLQFLFEYFSETQRNKGNFPGRFSGRQFSNSRSEMNVSTLELGDSALYLCASSPGSGNTIYFGEGSWLTVV.

This clone has a single count. V usage is TRBV28 and J usage is TRBJ1-1, with unresolved D. The germline gives CDR1 MDHEN, CDR2 SYDVKM. The CDR3 runs 12 residues. V lost 7 bases and J 5 bases, leaving 11 bases between the germline ends. CDR3 residues: CASTLRGTEAFF. Here the CDR3 DNA reads TGTGCCAGCACCCTGAGAGGGACTGAAGCTTTCTTT.

The CDR3 sequence: CASRTSGTYNEQFF. In DNA form, the CDR3 reads TGTGCCAGCAGAACTAGCGGGACCTACAATGAGCAGTTCTTC. The genes are TRBV28 and TRBJ2-1; 10 positions match TRBD2. With V trimmed by 6 bases and J by 2 bases, 1 base remained unmatched. This CDR3 is built from 14 residues. Germline CDR1 MDHEN, CDR2 SYDVKM.

The chain joins TRBV7-3 to TRBJ1-2; maybe TRBD1 (5 bases). The CDR3 is made up of 17 amino acids. V lost 4 bases, J lost 4 bases, and 22 bases lay in between. CDR1 and CDR2 (germline): SGHTA, FQGTGA. The CDR3 coding sequence is TGTGCCAGCAGCTCAGGGCCGGGTTCGCACCGAGCCTATGGCTACACCTTC. This gives the protein CASSSGPGSHRAYGYTF. Combining the CDR3 with reference TRBV7-3 and TRBJ1-2 gives the whole variable domain GAGVSQTPSNKVTEKGKYVELRCDPISGHTALYWYRQSLGQGPEFLIYFQGTGAADDSGLPNDRFFAVRPEGSVSTLKIQRTERGDSAVYLCASSSGPGSHRAYGYTFGSGTRLTVV.

In this sample, this clone turned up once. The rearrangement links TRBV5-6 to TRBJ2-3, with 8 bases aligning to TRBD2. The CDR3 loop spans 14 amino acids. Germline assignment: CDR1 SGHDT and CDR2 YYEEEE. V lost 0 bases, J lost 4 bases, and 1 base stayed unmatched. The CDR3 protein is CASSLGLAPDTQYF. CDR3 bases: TGTGCCAGCAGCTTGGGACTAGCGCCAGATACGCAGTATTTT.